These T cell receptor beta chains were read from a single sample in a study of shared clonotypes between healthy human individuals. The method was immunoSEQ multiplex PCR; TCRdb's version includes in-frame clones alone and lacks a portion of them. The sample records millions of clones, about 92% being singletons. The sample comprised naive CD4+ T cells from PBMCs. The source is a man between 18 and 35 years old in good health. Some clones in this sample may be carry-over from other donors' samples. Each CDR3 is given with its conserved first and last residue. The D gene is left open where the match is weak. Some rows mark clone size as missing; the rest say once, few, many or name a class of expanded clone.

d_call: NA
v_call: TRBV9
clone_size: NA
j_call: TRBJ1-5
cdr3_aa: CASSAPGGNQPQHF
cdr3_nt: TGTGCCAGCAGCGCTCCAGGGGGCAATCAGCCCCAGCATTTT

d_call: NA
v_call: TRBV12-5
clone_size: NA
j_call: TRBJ2-1
cdr3_aa: CASGFLHRASEQFF
cdr3_nt: TGTGCTAGTGGTTTTCTACACAGGGCGAGTGAGCAGTTCTTC

d_call: TRBD2
v_call: TRBV4-1
clone_size: NA
j_call: TRBJ2-1
cdr3_aa: CASSQVATSGTSYNEQFF
cdr3_nt: TGCGCCAGCAGCCAAGTTGCGACTAGCGGGACTTCCTACAATGAGCAGTTCTTC

d_call: TRBD1
v_call: TRBV6-5
clone_size: NA
j_call: TRBJ1-5
cdr3_aa: CASSSGQGRRQPQHF
cdr3_nt: TGTGCCAGCAGCTCCGGACAGGGGAGACGGCAGCCCCAGCATTTT

d_call: TRBD1
v_call: TRBV18
clone_size: once
j_call: TRBJ2-1
cdr3_aa: CASSPATGTAYNEQFF
cdr3_nt: TGTGCCAGCTCACCGGCTACCGGGACAGCTTACAATGAGCAGTTCTTC

d_call: TRBD1
v_call: TRBV28
clone_size: NA
j_call: TRBJ2-7
cdr3_aa: CASSSVPGQSSYEQYF
cdr3_nt: TGTGCCAGCAGTTCAGTACCGGGACAGAGCTCCTACGAGCAGTACTTC

d_call: NA
v_call: TRBV5-5
clone_size: NA
j_call: TRBJ1-5
cdr3_aa: CASSSPVGGQWSNQPQHF
cdr3_nt: TGTGCCAGCAGCTCACCGGTCGGGGGGCAATGGAGCAATCAGCCCCAGCATTTT

d_call: NA
v_call: TRBV15
clone_size: once
j_call: TRBJ1-1
cdr3_aa: CATSKGGSEVLNTEAFF
cdr3_nt: TGTGCCACCAGCAAGGGGGGATCGGAGGTTCTGAACACTGAAGCTTTCTTT

d_call: NA
v_call: TRBV5-4
clone_size: NA
j_call: TRBJ1-2
cdr3_aa: CASSLEQGYGYTF
cdr3_nt: TGTGCCAGCAGCTTGGAGCAGGGCTATGGCTACACCTTC

d_call: NA
v_call: TRBV4-2
clone_size: once
j_call: TRBJ2-7
cdr3_aa: CASSRRLGSAYEQYF
cdr3_nt: TGTGCCAGCAGCCGCAGACTAGGCTCGGCCTACGAGCAGTACTTC

d_call: NA
v_call: TRBV11-2
clone_size: NA
j_call: TRBJ2-3
cdr3_aa: CASSSLWESGTDTQYF
cdr3_nt: TGTGCCAGCAGTTCCCTTTGGGAAAGCGGCACAGATACGCAGTATTTT

d_call: NA
v_call: TRBV6-4
clone_size: NA
j_call: TRBJ2-2
cdr3_aa: CASSDYNTGELFF
cdr3_nt: TGTGCCAGCAGTGATTACAACACCGGGGAGCTGTTTTTT

d_call: NA
v_call: TRBV6-5
clone_size: NA
j_call: TRBJ1-2
cdr3_aa: CASSRDTNYGYTF
cdr3_nt: TGTGCCAGCAGCCGAGACACCAACTATGGCTACACCTTC

d_call: NA
v_call: TRBV4-3
clone_size: NA
j_call: TRBJ1-6
cdr3_aa: CASSPGSPRDSPLHF
cdr3_nt: TGCGCCAGCAGCCCAGGGTCCCCCAGAGATTCACCCCTCCACTTT

d_call: NA
v_call: TRBV23-1
clone_size: NA
j_call: TRBJ2-7
cdr3_aa: CASSQSSAGCEQYF
cdr3_nt: TGCGCCAGCAGTCAATCGTCGGCAGGGTGCGAGCAGTACTTC

d_call: NA
v_call: TRBV6-5
clone_size: NA
j_call: TRBJ2-1
cdr3_aa: CASISEGEQFF
cdr3_nt: TGTGCCAGCATTAGCGAGGGTGAGCAGTTCTTC

d_call: NA
v_call: TRBV5-1
clone_size: NA
j_call: TRBJ1-1
cdr3_aa: CASSAEQGLNTEAFF
cdr3_nt: TGCGCCAGCAGCGCAGAACAGGGCCTGAACACTGAAGCTTTCTTT

d_call: NA
v_call: TRBV27
clone_size: NA
j_call: TRBJ2-6
cdr3_aa: CASSLGGRSGANVLTF
cdr3_nt: TGTGCCAGCAGTCTAGGGGGACGCTCTGGGGCCAACGTCCTGACTTTC

d_call: TRBD1
v_call: TRBV28
clone_size: NA
j_call: TRBJ1-5
cdr3_aa: CASSRQGPPQHF
cdr3_nt: TGTGCCAGCAGTCGACAGGGTCCCCCCCAGCATTTT

d_call: TRBD2
v_call: TRBV2
clone_size: NA
j_call: TRBJ2-2
cdr3_aa: CASSLLAGLSGELFF
cdr3_nt: TGTGCCAGCAGTCTTTTAGCGGGATTGAGCGGGGAGCTGTTTTTT

d_call: NA
v_call: TRBV28
clone_size: NA
j_call: TRBJ2-7
cdr3_aa: CASRSLVRSSYEQYF
cdr3_nt: TGTGCCAGCCGATCACTGGTCAGGAGCTCCTACGAGCAGTACTTC

d_call: NA
v_call: TRBV7-8
clone_size: NA
j_call: TRBJ1-1
cdr3_aa: CASSLLSWAVNTEAFF
cdr3_nt: TGTGCCAGCAGCTTATTAAGTTGGGCCGTGAACACTGAAGCTTTCTTT

d_call: NA
v_call: TRBV7-2
clone_size: NA
j_call: TRBJ2-3
cdr3_aa: CASSITRSTDTQYF
cdr3_nt: TGTGCCAGCAGCATCACCCGGAGCACAGATACGCAGTATTTT

d_call: NA
v_call: TRBV7-2
clone_size: NA
j_call: TRBJ1-1
cdr3_aa: CASSFLGPNTEAFF
cdr3_nt: TGTGCCAGCAGCTTCCTGGGACCGAACACTGAAGCTTTCTTT

d_call: NA
v_call: TRBV2
clone_size: few
j_call: TRBJ1-1
cdr3_aa: CASRVAELDTEAFF
cdr3_nt: TGTGCCAGCAGGGTGGCAGAATTAGACACTGAAGCTTTCTTT

d_call: NA
v_call: TRBV19
clone_size: NA
j_call: TRBJ1-2
cdr3_aa: CASTPRGLGGYTF
cdr3_nt: TGTGCCAGTACCCCTAGGGGCCTAGGAGGCTACACCTTC

d_call: TRBD2
v_call: TRBV7-9
clone_size: NA
j_call: TRBJ2-7
cdr3_aa: CASSLASGRLLEQYF
cdr3_nt: TGTGCCAGCAGCTTAGCAAGCGGGAGGCTGTTGGAGCAGTACTTC

d_call: NA
v_call: TRBV28
clone_size: NA
j_call: TRBJ2-7
cdr3_aa: CASSPGPQQYF
cdr3_nt: TGTGCCAGCAGCCCAGGGCCGCAGCAGTACTTC

d_call: TRBD2
v_call: TRBV7-9
clone_size: NA
j_call: TRBJ2-1
cdr3_aa: CASSTTSGSNEQFF
cdr3_nt: TGTGCCAGCAGTACGACTAGCGGGAGTAATGAGCAGTTCTTC

d_call: TRBD2
v_call: TRBV7-9
clone_size: NA
j_call: TRBJ2-5
cdr3_aa: CASSLGSGGVETQYF
cdr3_nt: TGTGCCAGCAGCTTAGGTTCGGGGGGTGTTGAGACCCAGTACTTC

d_call: NA
v_call: TRBV29-1
clone_size: once
j_call: TRBJ1-3
cdr3_aa: CSVTHPGNTIYF
cdr3_nt: TGCAGCGTTACCCATCCCGGGAACACCATATATTTT

d_call: NA
v_call: TRBV6-6
clone_size: NA
j_call: TRBJ1-5
cdr3_aa: CATGNPNQPQHF
cdr3_nt: TGTGCCACCGGTAACCCGAATCAGCCCCAGCATTTT

d_call: NA
v_call: TRBV7-2
clone_size: few
j_call: TRBJ1-2
cdr3_aa: CASSMTNYGYTF
cdr3_nt: TGTGCCAGCAGCATGACCAACTATGGCTACACCTTC

d_call: NA
v_call: TRBV10-1
clone_size: NA
j_call: TRBJ2-2
cdr3_aa: CASSNGGSTGELFF
cdr3_nt: TGCGCCAGCAGTAATGGGGGCTCCACCGGGGAGCTGTTTTTT

d_call: TRBD1
v_call: TRBV5-1
clone_size: NA
j_call: TRBJ2-7
cdr3_aa: CASSYRTGGVYEQYF
cdr3_nt: TGCGCCAGCAGCTACCGGACAGGGGGTGTTTACGAGCAGTACTTC

d_call: NA
v_call: TRBV6-5
clone_size: NA
j_call: TRBJ2-7
cdr3_aa: CASSWTLLGSYEQYF
cdr3_nt: TGTGCCAGCAGTTGGACGTTGTTAGGATCCTACGAGCAGTACTTC

d_call: TRBD2
v_call: TRBV5-4
clone_size: NA
j_call: TRBJ2-1
cdr3_aa: CASSLATGTSGREQFF
cdr3_nt: TGTGCCAGCAGCCTGGCGACCGGGACTAGCGGAAGAGAGCAGTTCTTC

d_call: NA
v_call: TRBV6-6
clone_size: NA
j_call: TRBJ1-5
cdr3_aa: CASSYSRGQPQHF
cdr3_nt: TGTGCCAGCAGTTACTCGAGGGGGCAGCCCCAGCATTTT

d_call: NA
v_call: TRBV15
clone_size: NA
j_call: TRBJ2-7
cdr3_aa: CATSRGGAEYEQYF
cdr3_nt: TGTGCCACCAGCAGAGGCGGCGCCGAGTACGAGCAGTACTTC

d_call: NA
v_call: TRBV30
clone_size: NA
j_call: TRBJ1-1
cdr3_aa: CAWSVYTEAFF
cdr3_nt: TGTGCCTGGAGTGTATATACTGAAGCTTTCTTT

d_call: TRBD2
v_call: TRBV5-1
clone_size: NA
j_call: TRBJ2-3
cdr3_aa: CASSWTSGRADTQYF
cdr3_nt: TGCGCCAGCAGCTGGACTAGCGGGAGGGCAGATACGCAGTATTTT

d_call: TRBD2
v_call: TRBV16
clone_size: NA
j_call: TRBJ2-2
cdr3_aa: CASSQRPPSGPGELFF
cdr3_nt: TGTGCCAGCAGCCAACGACCCCCTAGCGGGCCCGGGGAGCTGTTTTTT

d_call: NA
v_call: TRBV6-5
clone_size: NA
j_call: TRBJ1-4
cdr3_aa: CASSYSQGGGEKLFF
cdr3_nt: TGTGCCAGCAGTTACTCTCAGGGAGGCGGTGAAAAACTGTTTTTT

d_call: NA
v_call: TRBV18
clone_size: NA
j_call: TRBJ1-2
cdr3_aa: CASSPIGSGRTIYGYTF
cdr3_nt: TGTGCCAGCTCACCTATTGGCTCAGGACGGACGATCTATGGCTACACCTTC

d_call: NA
v_call: TRBV28
clone_size: once
j_call: TRBJ1-2
cdr3_aa: CASSSSGGWRGYTF
cdr3_nt: TGTGCCAGCAGTTCTTCCGGAGGGTGGCGGGGCTACACCTTC

d_call: NA
v_call: TRBV5-1
clone_size: NA
j_call: TRBJ1-4
cdr3_aa: CASSFRDGYNEKLFF
cdr3_nt: TGCGCCAGCAGCTTCCGGGACGGATATAATGAAAAACTGTTTTTT

d_call: NA
v_call: TRBV5-4
clone_size: once
j_call: TRBJ2-5
cdr3_aa: CASSLEGLTQETQYF
cdr3_nt: TGTGCCAGCAGCTTGGAGGGACTGACCCAAGAGACCCAGTACTTC

d_call: NA
v_call: TRBV7-3
clone_size: few
j_call: TRBJ2-5
cdr3_aa: CASSLSPRGRRETQYF
cdr3_nt: TGTGCCAGCAGCTTATCCCCCAGGGGACGGCGGGAGACCCAGTACTTC

d_call: NA
v_call: TRBV11-2
clone_size: NA
j_call: TRBJ1-5
cdr3_aa: CASSSGLGRSNQPQHF
cdr3_nt: TGTGCCAGCAGCAGCGGGTTAGGGCGTAGCAATCAGCCCCAGCATTTT

d_call: NA
v_call: TRBV9
clone_size: NA
j_call: TRBJ2-2
cdr3_aa: CASSVSLGRGTGELFF
cdr3_nt: TGTGCCAGCAGCGTCTCTCTAGGGAGGGGGACCGGGGAGCTGTTTTTT